This T cell receptor (beta chain) was profiled in a study of T-cell memory formation after mild COVID-19. V shed 1 base and J shed 8 bases, with 20 bases lying between them. Germline V gene data show CDR1 as KGHSH and CDR2 as LQKENI. This CDR3 has 16 residues. This clonotype was counted a few times. The antigen is unknown. Study results and caveats: Cross-reactive memory apparently joined, as some responding clones appeared in pre-infection memory.

TCRdb analysed the 5' RACE reads with MiXCR anew, one entry per CDR3 protein. The profile covers around 90,000 distinct CDR3 sequences, with over 13% appearing a single time and approximately 40% taken by the ten largest. The sample was PBMCs or a T cell subset sorted from them (not recorded which). This sequence was found in a man aged 18 to 29 who had mild COVID-19 (a few samples of this study predate the infection). Cell type and time point are not known. This chain uses TRBV18 with TRBJ1-2; D ambiguous. The chain's CDR3 is CASSPRDTAFGEGYTF. The CDR3 DNA sequence: TGTGCCAGCTCACCACGGGATACGGCCTTTGGAGAGGGCTACACCTTC.